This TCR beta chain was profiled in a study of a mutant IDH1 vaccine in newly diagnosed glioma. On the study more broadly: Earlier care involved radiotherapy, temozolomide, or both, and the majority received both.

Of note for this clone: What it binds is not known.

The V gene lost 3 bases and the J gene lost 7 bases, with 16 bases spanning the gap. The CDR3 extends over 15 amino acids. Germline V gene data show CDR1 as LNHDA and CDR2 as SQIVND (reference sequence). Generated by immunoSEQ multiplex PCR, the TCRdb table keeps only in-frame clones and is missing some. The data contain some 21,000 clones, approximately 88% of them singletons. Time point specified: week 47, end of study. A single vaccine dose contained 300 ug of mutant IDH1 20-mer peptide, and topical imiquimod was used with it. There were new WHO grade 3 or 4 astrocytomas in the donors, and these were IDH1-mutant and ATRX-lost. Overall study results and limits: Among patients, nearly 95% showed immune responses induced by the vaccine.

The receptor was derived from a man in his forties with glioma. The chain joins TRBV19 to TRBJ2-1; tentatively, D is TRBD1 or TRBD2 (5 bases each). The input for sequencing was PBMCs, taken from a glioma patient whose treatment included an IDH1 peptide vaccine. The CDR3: CASSIVAGRANEQFF. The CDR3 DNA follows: TGTGCCAGTAGTATCGTGGCAGGGCGGGCTAATGAGCAGTTCTTC.